This T cell receptor (beta chain) is from a study of T-cell reconstitution after alpha-beta-depleted transplantation in children. Molecular barcoding with unique molecular identifiers was used for the TCRbeta library. TCRdb reprocessed the PCR reads with MiXCR, giving one entry per CDR3 protein. The sample records 610,000 or so distinct CDR3 sequences, roughly 30% being singletons. The CDR3 consists of 14 residues. The V segment lost 6 bases and the J segment 2 bases; nucleotides outside the gene matches: 7. CDR1 is SEHNR and CDR2 is FQNEAQ in the germline V gene (reference sequence). This chain connects TRBV7-9 to TRBJ2-7, with 7 bases fitting TRBD1. The source of this sequence is a boy under three years old with Wiskott-Aldrich syndrome, due to receive a stem cell transplant. The sample in question was PBMCs, obtained before TCRalphabeta/CD19-depleted stem cell transplant. The CDR3 here is CASRKTTGTYEQYF. In DNA form, the CDR3 reads TGTGCCAGCAGGAAAACGACAGGGACCTACGAGCAGTACTTC.